Shown below are 26 T cell receptor beta chains from a single sample sequenced in a study of control samples from healthy donors and cancer patients. Using immunoSEQ multiplex PCR, the repertoire was profiled, and TCRdb retains in-frame clones only, with some absent. The sample contains 150,000 or so clones, 90% of which appear only once. Sequencing was done on a sample of blood. These receptors all stem from a man aged 40-55 years in good health.

The chain is built from TRBV6-5 and TRBJ2-2; 8 bases are a match to TRBD1. This CDR3 has 16 amino acids. J lost 6 bases, V lost 0 bases, and 6 bases had no gene match. Germline lookup yields CDR1 MNHEY and CDR2 SVGAGI. CDR3 sequence reads: CASSYSWTGLAGELFF. DNA for the CDR3: TGTGCCAGCAGTTACTCGTGGACAGGGCTGGCCGGGGAGCTGTTTTTT.

This rearrangement joins TRBV10-3 to TRBJ1-1; D perhaps matches TRBD1 (5 bases). This CDR3 is 17 amino acids long. Germline-derived CDR1 and CDR2 are ENHRY and SYGVKD. V dropped 0 bases and J dropped 7 bases, with 21 bases sitting between them. CDR3 sequence reads: CAISESPGRGGEREAFF. CDR3 in DNA: TGTGCCATCAGTGAGTCGCCGGGGCGCGGAGGCGAACGTGAAGCTTTCTTT.

The rearrangement joins TRBV19 to TRBJ2-7; D perhaps matches TRBD1 (5 bases). Trimming took off 3 bases at V and 9 bases at J, with 15 bases between the two ends. This CDR3 has 13 amino acids. Per the germline V gene, CDR1 is LNHDA and CDR2 is SQIVND (reference sequence). The CDR3 loop is CASSIGRAYGQYF. The CDR3 region has the DNA TGTGCCAGTAGTATTGGCAGGGCTTATGGGCAGTACTTC.

This chain uses TRBV7-9 with TRBJ2-1, with D perhaps matching TRBD1 (6 bases). Germline V gives CDR1 SEHNR, CDR2 FQNEAQ (reference sequence). V was shortened by 0 bases and J by 4 bases, with 16 bases between the two germline ends. CDR3 size: 17 residues. CDR3 in amino acids: CASSLAGAGVWYNEQFF. The CDR3 DNA is TGTGCCAGCAGCTTAGCGGGGGCCGGAGTTTGGTACAATGAGCAGTTCTTC.

The chain links TRBV12-3 or TRBV12-4 to TRBJ2-7; 9 nucleotides match TRBD1. The CDR3 spans 13 residues. The trim removed 4 bases at V and 4 bases at J, leaving 2 bases unmatched. As DNA, the CDR3 is TGTGCCAGCAGTTATGGACAGGGGTACGAGCAGTACTTC. Its protein is CASSYGQGYEQYF.

The rearrangement uses TRBV9 and TRBJ2-1, with a tentative D call TRBD1 (6 bases). The germline V gene has CDR1 SGDLS and CDR2 YYNGEE. Trimming shortened V by 3 bases and J by 4 bases, and 20 bases separated the two germline ends. The CDR3 totals 17 residues. The CDR3 nucleotides are TGTGCCAGCAGCGCCGAAGACAGGCGGCAGCTATACAATGAGCAGTTCTTC. Its translation: CASSAEDRRQLYNEQFF.

The J gene is TRBJ2-5, the V gene TRBV5-1; D gene uncertain. The CDR3 length is 13 residues. Germline assignment: CDR1 SGHRS and CDR2 YFSETQ. V was cut by 7 bases and J by 5 bases, with 15 bases left in between. In nucleotides, the CDR3 is TGCGCCAGCCAAAGCTCCCCCGGCGAGACCCAGTACTTC. Protein product: CASQSSPGETQYF.

This chain uses TRBV7-9 with TRBJ1-1; D is possibly TRBD1 (6 bases). This CDR3 spans 14 amino acids. CDR1 and CDR2 (germline): SEHNR, FQNEAQ (reference sequence). The ends were cut back, 6 bases at V and 0 bases at J, with 11 bases in the middle. The CDR3: CASSPGALNTEAFF. Here the CDR3 DNA reads TGTGCCAGCAGTCCGGGGGCACTGAACACTGAAGCTTTCTTT.

This chain connects TRBV10-1 to TRBJ2-1, with D unclear. V lost 2 bases to trimming and J lost 3 bases, with 5 bases between them. Germline CDR1 is WNHNN and CDR2 is SYGVQD (reference sequence). This CDR3 contains 13 residues. CDR3 residues: CASSETSYNEQFF. The CDR3, as DNA: TGCGCCAGCAGTGAGACCAGCTACAATGAGCAGTTCTTC.

The CDR3 loop reads CAISGGSDEKLFF. CDR3 coding DNA: TGTGCCATCAGTGGGGGTAGCGATGAAAAACTGTTTTTT. The chain recombines TRBV10-3 with TRBJ1-4; D call uncertain. Deletions cut 4 bases from V and 6 bases from J, with 9 bases between. In germline, CDR1 is ENHRY, CDR2 SYGVKD. There are 13 residues in the CDR3.

This clone was detected once. The chain recombines TRBV3-1 (or the pseudogene TRBV3-2) with TRBJ1-5; weak D call: TRBD1 (5 bases). CDR3 length: 14 amino acids. Between the trimmed V and J ends, which lost 2 bases and 2 bases, there was a span of 7 bases. The V gene's germline CDR1 is LGHDT and CDR2 YNNKEL (reference sequence). CDR3 in amino acids: CASSQKGGNQPQHF. CDR3 DNA sequence: TGTGCCAGCAGCCAAAAAGGGGGCAATCAGCCCCAGCATTTT.

This sequence joins TRBV7-9 and TRBJ2-7; maybe TRBD2 (6 bases). Germline V lookup: CDR1 SEHNR, CDR2 FQNEAQ (reference sequence). The CDR3 spans 14 residues. Trimming stripped 4 bases from V and 4 bases from J, with 14 bases between. CDR3 sequence: CASSSRREGYEQYF. In nucleotides, the CDR3 is TGTGCCAGCAGCTCTCGGCGGGAAGGATACGAGCAGTACTTC.

This chain connects TRBV9 to TRBJ1-1; D is possibly TRBD1 (6 bases). In germline, CDR1 is SGDLS, CDR2 YYNGEE. This CDR3 spans 13 amino acids. The V end lost 3 bases, the J end lost 11 bases, and 17 bases lay between the germline ends. The CDR3 here is CASSAVPGVDAFF. The CDR3 nucleotides are TGTGCCAGCAGCGCCGTACCAGGGGTCGACGCTTTCTTT.

V is TRBV3-1 (or the pseudogene TRBV3-2) and J is TRBJ1-2; tentative D call: TRBD1 (6 bases). The germline V gene encodes CDR1 LGHDT and CDR2 YNNKEL (reference sequence). V was shortened by 0 bases and J by 3 bases, with 14 bases between the two germline ends. The CDR3 covers 16 residues. CDR3 coding DNA: TGTGCCAGCAGCCAAGATCCCCCCGGACAGTACTATGGCTACACCTTC. It yields the protein CASSQDPPGQYYGYTF.

The chain has TRBV5-4 and TRBJ1-1; D is unclear. Looked up from germline, CDR1 is SGHNT and CDR2 is YYREEE (reference sequence). V lost 0 bases to trimming and J lost 0 bases, with 6 bases between them. The CDR3 covers 14 residues. As DNA, the CDR3 is TGTGCCAGCAGCTTGGACAGATTGAACACTGAAGCTTTCTTT. It yields the protein CASSLDRLNTEAFF.

A few counts support this clone. The genes are TRBV11-3 and TRBJ2-3; 13 bases fit TRBD2. The J segment lost 5 bases and the V segment lost 8 bases, leaving 10 bases of the junction unmatched. The CDR3 spans 16 residues. Germline lookup yields CDR1 SGHNT and CDR2 YENEEA. The CDR3 reads CASSRTSGGARDTQYF. DNA of the CDR3: TGTGCCAGCTCCCGAACTAGCGGGGGGGCCCGAGATACGCAGTATTTT.

A single count supports this clone. V usage is TRBV5-8 and J usage is TRBJ1-3; D unresolved. CDR1 and CDR2 (germline): SGHTS, YDEGEE. V lost 3 bases and J 0 bases, leaving 19 bases between the germline ends. The CDR3 has 18 residues. Here the CDR3 reads CASSSHPDRYPSGNTIYF. In DNA form, the CDR3 reads TGTGCCAGCAGCTCCCACCCCGACCGATATCCCTCTGGAAACACCATATATTTT. The whole variable domain, remainder taken from reference TRBV5-8 and TRBJ1-3, is EAGVTQSPTHLIKTRGQQATLRCSPISGHTSVYWYQQALGLGLQFLLWYDEGEERNRGNFPPRFSGRQFPNYSSELNVNALELEDSALYLCASSSHPDRYPSGNTIYFGEGSWLTVV.

Written as DNA, the CDR3 is TGTGCCAGCAGCTTAGAGGTCGGTAATTCACCCCTCCACTTT. This gives the protein CASSLEVGNSPLHF. The genes are TRBV7-3 and TRBJ1-6; D uncertain. The CDR3 has 14 amino acids. The V gene lost 2 bases and the J gene lost 6 bases, with 8 bases spanning the gap. Germline V lookup: CDR1 SGHTA, CDR2 FQGTGA.

This clone was seen a single time. The rearrangement links TRBV5-1 to TRBJ2-7, with D possibly being TRBD1 or TRBD2 (5 bases each). CDR1 and CDR2 from the germline V gene are SGHRS and YFSETQ. The V end was cut by 4 bases, the J end by 3 bases, with 11 bases between. This CDR3 comprises 13 residues. The CDR3 DNA sequence: TGCGCCAGCAGCACCGGGGCCGACTACGAGCAGTACTTC. It encodes CASSTGADYEQYF.

This clone was seen only a few times. The rearrangement uses TRBV5-4 and TRBJ1-6; D is undetermined. Germline V gene data show CDR1 as SGHNT and CDR2 as YYREEE (reference sequence). The ends were cut back, 2 bases at V and 3 bases at J, with 12 bases in the middle. There are 16 residues in the CDR3. The chain's CDR3 is CASSFTPGDYNSPLHF. In DNA form, the CDR3 reads TGTGCCAGCAGCTTCACCCCAGGAGACTATAATTCACCCCTCCACTTT. The full variable domain, completed using reference TRBV5-4 and TRBJ1-6, is ETGVTQSPTHLIKTRGQQVTLRCSSQSGHNTVSWYQQALGQGPQFIFQYYREEENGRGNFPPRFSGLQFPNYSSELNVNALELDDSALYLCASSFTPGDYNSPLHFGNGTRLTVT.

CDR3 loop: CASSETLGLFF. The DNA for the CDR3 is TGTGCCAGCAGTGAAACACTAGGCCTGTTCTTC. The chain couples TRBV2 to TRBJ2-1; D possibly corresponds to TRBD2 (5 bases). CDR1 and CDR2 (germline): SNHLY, FYNNEI. The CDR3 spans 11 residues. Trimming cost V 2 bases and J 15 bases, with 11 bases left between them.

The rearrangement uses TRBV10-3 and TRBJ1-4, with TRBD1 identical over 9 bases. Germline assignment: CDR1 ENHRY and CDR2 SYGVKD. The V segment lost 4 bases and the J segment 8 bases; nucleotides outside the gene matches: 5. The CDR3 contains 14 residues. The CDR3 nucleotides read TGTGCCATCAGTGCTCAACAGGGGGCCGAAAAACTGTTTTTT. Translating gives CAISAQQGAEKLFF.

The chain is built from TRBV7-6 and TRBJ2-3, with 7 bases identical to TRBD2. This CDR3 spans 16 amino acids. The junction had 11 bases not matched to a gene; V was cut back by 0 bases and J by 8 bases. CDR1 and CDR2 (germline): SGHVS, FNYEAQ. This CDR3 reads CASSLAWSGARGTQYF. The DNA of the CDR3 is TGTGCCAGCAGCTTAGCCTGGAGCGGGGCCCGGGGTACGCAGTATTTT.

This rearrangement joins TRBV5-1 to TRBJ2-7, with no clear D. Trimming took off 4 bases at V and 2 bases at J, with 13 bases between the two ends. The germline V gene encodes CDR1 SGHRS and CDR2 YFSETQ. This CDR3 has 14 amino acids. The CDR3 spells CASSIGPMTYEQYF. CDR3 sequence (DNA): TGCGCCAGCAGCATAGGACCCATGACCTACGAGCAGTACTTC.

In its sample, this clone was seen a few times. CDR3 DNA: TGCGCCAGCAGTGAATTGGGGTTGCAAGAGACCCAGTACTTC. Encoded protein: CASSELGLQETQYF. The rearrangement uses TRBV10-2 and TRBJ2-5; D is undetermined. The V gene lost 3 bases and the J gene lost 2 bases, with 10 bases spanning the gap. The CDR3 length is 14 residues. Germline CDR1 and CDR2: WSHSY and SAAADI.

The sample holds a few counts of this clone. The CDR3 region has the DNA TGTGCCAGCAAGGACGGACAGGGTCTAGATCGGCCCCTCCACTTT. It codes for CASKDGQGLDRPLHF. The chain links TRBV6-6 to TRBJ1-6, with 8 nucleotides matching TRBD1. The germline gives CDR1 MNHNY, CDR2 SVGAGI (reference sequence). This CDR3 contains 15 residues. J was trimmed by 13 bases and V by 7 bases; bases with no gene match: 15.